What follows are 25 T cell receptor beta chains derived from one specimen sequenced in a study of blood T cell repertoires in COVID-19. TCRdb's copy holds only in-frame clones and misses some; the assay was immunoSEQ multiplex PCR. This table holds 150,000 to 200,000 clones, 80% to 85% found once. The material sequenced was peripheral blood. Every receptor here comes from a human donor with acute or convalescent COVID-19. The donor label of this sample is uncertain.

The chain employs TRBV25-1 and TRBJ2-1; 8 nucleotides line up with TRBD2. The CDR3 loop spans 15 amino acids. The germline gives CDR1 MGHDK, CDR2 SYGVNS. The junction had 5 bases not matched to a gene; V was cut back by 2 bases and J by 5 bases. The CDR3 region has the DNA TGTGCCAGCAGTGAACTGCGGGGGGCTCACAATGAGCAGTTCTTC. This codes for CASSELRGAHNEQFF.

V usage is TRBV30 and J usage is TRBJ2-3, with 10 positions matching TRBD2. The CDR3 length is 17 residues. The ends lost 1 base at V and 8 bases at J; junction bases unmatched: 15. Germline CDR1 is GTSNPN and CDR2 is SVGIG (reference sequence). The CDR3 DNA sequence: TGTGCCTGGAGTGGCATCTCCCTAGCGGGGGAGTCGGCTACGCAGTATTTT. Protein sequence: CAWSGISLAGESATQYF.

The rearrangement uses TRBV5-4 and TRBJ2-5; 7 bases are shared with TRBD1. Looked up from germline, CDR1 is SGHNT and CDR2 is YYREEE (reference sequence). V gave up 4 bases and J gave up 5 bases; unmatched junction bases: 5. The CDR3 sequence is 13 residues long. The DNA of the CDR3 is TGTGCCAGCAGCATAGACAGGGTTGAGACCCAGTACTTC. It encodes CASSIDRVETQYF.

The J gene is TRBJ1-1, the V gene TRBV1. TRBV1 is marked as a pseudogene. The length of the CDR3 is 14 residues. This CDR3 is CTSRGTGGAAEAFF. The CDR3 DNA is TGCACCAGCAGGGGGACCGGCGGGGCAGCCGAAGCTTTCTTT.

The chain is built from TRBV19 and TRBJ1-3, with D unresolved. CDR1 is LNHDA and CDR2 is SQIVND in the germline V gene (reference sequence). The CDR3 spans 14 residues. V was shortened by 3 bases and J by 4 bases, with 10 bases between the two germline ends. This CDR3 is CASSMAEAGNTIYF. The CDR3 bases are TGTGCCAGTAGTATGGCGGAGGCGGGAAACACCATATATTTT. The full variable domain, with the rest looked up from reference TRBV19 and TRBJ1-3, is DGGITQSPKYLFRKEGQNVTLSCEQNLNHDAMYWYRQDPGQGLRLIYYSQIVNDFQKGDIAEGYSVSREKKESFPLTVTSAQKNPTAFYLCASSMAEAGNTIYFGEGSWLTVV.

The chain joins TRBV30 to TRBJ1-3; tentative D call: TRBD1 (5 bases). The CDR3 totals 14 residues. V dropped 2 bases and J dropped 1 base, with 9 bases sitting between them. In germline, CDR1 is GTSNPN, CDR2 SVGIG (reference sequence). CDR3 amino acids: CAWSRGQSGNTIYF. DNA of the CDR3: TGTGCCTGGAGTAGGGGCCAGTCTGGAAACACCATATATTTT.

The chain recombines TRBV12-3 or TRBV12-4 with TRBJ1-5, with D hard to call. The CDR3 has 10 amino acids. V dropped 6 bases and J dropped 9 bases, with 6 bases sitting between them. In DNA form, the CDR3 reads TGTGCCAGCAGGCGAGGGCCCCAGCATTTT. Translated: CASRRGPQHF.

CDR3 sequence: CASSARDRAIYGYTF. The CDR3 DNA sequence: TGTGCCAGCAGTGCACGGGACAGGGCAATCTATGGCTACACCTTC. This chain connects TRBV25-1 to TRBJ1-2; 9 nucleotides align to TRBD1. The CDR3 spans 15 residues. Germline V CDR1 and CDR2: MGHDK, SYGVNS. The V gene end was trimmed by 4 bases and the J gene end by 4 bases; junction bases not matched to a gene: 7.

The rearrangement joins TRBV7-9 to TRBJ2-7; TRBD1 aligns across 7 bases. CDR1 and CDR2 from the germline V gene are SEHNR and FQNEAQ (reference sequence). CDR3 length: 14 amino acids. After removal of 0 bases from V and 2 bases from J, the junction contained 1 base not matched to a gene. The CDR3 DNA reads as TGTGCCAGCAGCTTAGCGGGACAGACCTACGAGCAGTACTTC. Encoded protein: CASSLAGQTYEQYF.

This chain uses TRBV7-9 with TRBJ2-4; TRBD2 matches 8 bases. The V and J ends lost 1 base and 8 bases, in that order; junction bases with no gene match: 7. Germline CDR1 SEHNR, CDR2 FQNEAQ (reference sequence). There are 15 residues in the CDR3. CDR3 nucleotide sequence: TGTGCCAGCAGCTTAGGGCGGGAGGAAGTTGACATTCAGTACTTC. Protein sequence: CASSLGREEVDIQYF.

The V gene is TRBV5-3, the J gene TRBJ2-7, with D possibly matching TRBD2 (5 bases). TRBV5-3 is treated as an ORF (open reading frame) with a function not yet certain. The CDR3 contains 17 residues. The ends were cut back, 4 bases at V and 2 bases at J, with 22 bases in the middle. CDR3 amino acids: CARSPLLAVEPAYEQYF. DNA for the CDR3: TGTGCCAGAAGCCCCCTGCTAGCCGTGGAGCCTGCCTACGAGCAGTACTTC.

V is TRBV12-3 or TRBV12-4 and J is TRBJ1-2, with 7 bases matching TRBD1. The CDR3 sequence is 13 residues long. Trimming removed 7 bases from V and 2 bases from J; junction bases left unmatched: 4. DNA of the CDR3: TGTGCCAGCACTCCACAGGGGAACTATGGCTACACCTTC. It yields the protein CASTPQGNYGYTF.

The chain is built from TRBV6-5 and TRBJ1-1; no definite D call. The germline V and J ends were trimmed by 8 bases and 5 bases, with 18 bases remaining between them. Germline V gene lookup returns CDR1 MNHEY and CDR2 SVGAGI. The CDR3 contains 14 residues. CDR3 DNA sequence: TGTGCCAGCCCCCAACGGGATGAAAAGACTGAAGCTTTCTTT. It is translated as CASPQRDEKTEAFF.

The V call is TRBV6-1, the J call TRBJ2-1; TRBD2 aligns across 8 bases. The CDR3 has 15 amino acids. CDR1 is MNHNS, CDR2 SASEGT, per germline. With 2 bases clipped from V and 7 bases from J, the junction kept 7 bases outside the gene matches. CDR3: CASSETGRAGNEQFF. CDR3 coding DNA: TGTGCCAGCAGTGAAACCGGGAGGGCTGGAAATGAGCAGTTCTTC.

To note about this clone: Other DNA sequences of this sample code for an identical CDR3. CDR3: CASSYSTGTYEQYF. DNA for the CDR3: TGTGCCAGCAGTTACTCGACAGGGACCTACGAGCAGTACTTC. This sequence joins TRBV6-5 and TRBJ2-7, with 7 bases lining up with TRBD1. CDR1 and CDR2 from the germline V gene are MNHEY and SVGAGI. CDR3 length: 14 residues. Trimming cost V 0 bases and J 2 bases; bases outside gene matches: 1.

The chain joins TRBV3-1 (or the pseudogene TRBV3-2) to TRBJ2-6; possibly TRBD2 for D (5 bases). Germline loops: CDR1 LGHDT, CDR2 YNNKEL (reference sequence). V was clipped by 1 base and J by 1 base, with 5 bases between them. The CDR3 is 15 residues long. CDR3 amino acids: CASSQGGSGANVLTF. CDR3 nucleotides: TGTGCCAGCAGCCAAGGAGGGTCTGGGGCCAACGTCCTGACTTTC.

The chain joins TRBV10-3 to TRBJ1-5, with 8 bases aligning to TRBD1. With V trimmed by 6 bases and J by 4 bases, 2 bases remained unmatched. CDR1 is ENHRY and CDR2 is SYGVKD in the germline V gene. The CDR3 spans 13 residues. This CDR3 is CAIRDRDNQPQHF. As DNA, the CDR3 is TGTGCCATCAGGGACAGGGATAATCAGCCCCAGCATTTT.

The CDR3 DNA is TGTGCCAGCAGTTCGGGACTAGCGGGGGGGCTAGGCACAGATACGCAGTATTTT. Translated, it gives CASSSGLAGGLGTDTQYF. V and J are TRBV2 and TRBJ2-3; 16 positions agree with TRBD2. V trimming: 5 bases; J trimming: 1 base; junction bases outside the gene matches: 6. Germline V CDR1 and CDR2: SNHLY, FYNNEI. This CDR3 is 18 amino acids long.

V is TRBV11-3 and J is TRBJ2-5; 9 nucleotides align to TRBD1. V shed 5 bases and J 1 base; nucleotides not matched to a gene: 5. The CDR3 is 15 residues long. Germline lookup yields CDR1 SGHNT and CDR2 YENEEA. In DNA, the CDR3 is TGTGCCAGCAGCGCACGGACAGGGGCCCAAGAGACCCAGTACTTC. Its protein product is CASSARTGAQETQYF.

This clone has more than one count but fewer than ten. V gene TRBV2 combines with J gene TRBJ1-4, with a possible D match to TRBD1 (5 bases). V was trimmed by 3 bases and J by 3 bases, leaving 11 bases between them. This CDR3 spans 15 amino acids. Germline V gene lookup returns CDR1 SNHLY and CDR2 FYNNEI. The CDR3 loop reads CASSEAGLANEKLFF. For the CDR3, the DNA is TGTGCCAGCAGTGAGGCGGGGCTGGCTAATGAAAAACTGTTTTTT.

The chain joins TRBV6-5 to TRBJ2-3; TRBD1 might be the D (5 bases). The CDR3 totals 15 residues. Germline CDR1 is MNHEY and CDR2 is SVGAGI. The V end was cut by 5 bases, the J end by 5 bases, with 17 bases between. This chain's CDR3 is CASSQGFTVGDTQYF. CDR3 nucleotides: TGTGCCAGCAGTCAGGGCTTTACGGTAGGAGATACGCAGTATTTT.

The chain employs TRBV7-9 and TRBJ1-2, with TRBD1 matching 8 bases. Trimming took 5 bases from V and 4 from J; bases not matched to a gene: 6. CDR1 and CDR2 (germline): SEHNR, FQNEAQ (reference sequence). The CDR3 covers 14 residues. The CDR3 loop is CASSLTGAAYGYTF. CDR3 nucleotides: TGTGCCAGCAGCCTGACAGGGGCCGCCTATGGCTACACCTTC. The complete variable domain, with remaining parts taken from reference TRBV7-9 and TRBJ1-2, reads DTGVSQNPRHKITKRGQNVTFRCDPISEHNRLYWYRQTLGQGPEFLTYFQNEAQLEKSRLLSDRFSAERPKGSFSTLEIQRTEQGDSAMYLCASSLTGAAYGYTFGSGTRLTVV.

This chain connects TRBV19 to TRBJ1-3; 9 bases line up with TRBD1. V shed 5 bases and J 0 bases; nucleotides not matched to a gene: 5. CDR1 is LNHDA, CDR2 SQIVND, per germline (reference sequence). CDR3 length equals 16 residues. The CDR3 loop is CASSWDRANSGNTIYF. Here the CDR3 DNA reads TGTGCCAGTAGTTGGGACAGGGCTAACTCTGGAAACACCATATATTTT.

V usage is TRBV25-1 and J usage is TRBJ1-1; no firm D call. Trimming took 7 bases from V and 1 from J, leaving 10 bases between them. CDR1 is MGHDK and CDR2 is SYGVNS in the germline V gene. This CDR3 has 13 amino acids. For the CDR3, the DNA is TGTGCCAGCACCTCCAACACGAACACTGAAGCTTTCTTT. Its protein is CASTSNTNTEAFF.

V is TRBV5-8 and J is TRBJ2-6; D may be TRBD1 (5 bases). From germline, CDR1 is SGHTS and CDR2 YDEGEE. Trimming cost V 4 bases and J 2 bases, with 13 bases left between them. There are 16 residues in the CDR3. Here the CDR3 reads CASSDLKGPGANVLTF. The CDR3 DNA is TGTGCCAGCAGCGACCTTAAGGGGCCTGGGGCCAACGTCCTGACTTTC.